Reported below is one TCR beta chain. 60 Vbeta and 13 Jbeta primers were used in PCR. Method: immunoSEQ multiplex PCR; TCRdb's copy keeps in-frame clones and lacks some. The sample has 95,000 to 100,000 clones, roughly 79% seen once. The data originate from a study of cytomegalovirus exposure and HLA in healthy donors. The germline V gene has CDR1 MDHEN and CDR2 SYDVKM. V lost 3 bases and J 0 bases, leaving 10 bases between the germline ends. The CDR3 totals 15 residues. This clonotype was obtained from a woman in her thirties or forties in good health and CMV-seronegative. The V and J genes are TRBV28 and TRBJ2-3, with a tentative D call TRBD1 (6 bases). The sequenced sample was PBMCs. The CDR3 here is CASSFDGTSTDTQYF. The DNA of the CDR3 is TGTGCCAGCAGTTTTGACGGGACAAGCACAGATACGCAGTATTTT.